The 12 T cell receptor beta chains below all came from one sample that was sequenced in a study of blood T cell repertoires in COVID-19. The protocol was immunoSEQ multiplex PCR, while the TCRdb copy is restricted to in-frame clones and leaves out a portion. The sample has 120,000 or so clones, 88% seen once. Material: peripheral blood. These receptors all come from a woman aged 45-59 years with acute or convalescent COVID-19.

The chain joins TRBV7-6 to TRBJ2-3; possible D gene TRBD2, 5 bases. V gave up 5 bases and J gave up 6 bases, with 9 bases separating them. CDR1 and CDR2 (germline): SGHVS, FNYEAQ. The CDR3 covers 12 residues. The CDR3 protein is CASSAGGDTQYF. Here the CDR3 DNA reads TGTGCCAGCAGCGCGGGCGGCGATACGCAGTATTTT. The variable domain in full, with the rest retrieved from reference TRBV7-6 and TRBJ2-3, is GAGVSQSPRYKVTKRGQDVALRCDPISGHVSLYWYRQALGQGPEFLTYFNYEAQQDKSGLPNDRFSAERPEGSISTLTIQRTEQRDSAMYRCASSAGGDTQYFGPGTRLTVL.

This chain connects TRBV7-6 to TRBJ2-7; D gene ambiguous. V was pared by 0 bases and J by 2 bases, with 14 bases between. This CDR3 contains 16 residues. Germline loops: CDR1 SGHVS, CDR2 FNYEAQ. The CDR3 region is CASSLAVAGQTYEQYF. The CDR3 DNA reads TGTGCCAGCAGCTTAGCGGTAGCCGGTCAGACCTACGAGCAGTACTTC.

The chain couples TRBV3-1 (or the pseudogene TRBV3-2) to TRBJ1-1; no definite D call. The germline V and J ends were trimmed by 1 base and 4 bases, with 10 bases remaining between them. This CDR3 contains 14 residues. Germline V gives CDR1 LGHDT, CDR2 YNNKEL (reference sequence). The CDR3 bases are TGTGCCAGCAGCCAAGGCTTGCGGGGCACTGAAGCTTTCTTT. Translated, it gives CASSQGLRGTEAFF.

The J gene is TRBJ2-7, the V gene TRBV4-1, with 12 bases lining up with TRBD2. The germline gives CDR1 MGHRA, CDR2 YSYEKL. CDR3 size: 18 residues. The V and J ends lost 0 bases and 6 bases, in that order; junction bases with no gene match: 12. Written as DNA, the CDR3 is TGCGCCAGCAGCCAAGAATCAGGGCTAGCGGGAGGGGTTGGCGAGCAGTACTTC. Translating it yields CASSQESGLAGGVGEQYF.

This chain uses TRBV21-1 with TRBJ1-2; no DNA check was done on the table's D call, TRBD1. TRBV21-1 is deemed a pseudogene. CDR3 length: 12 amino acids. CDR3 amino acids: CASPRGNYGYTF. The CDR3 nucleotides read TGTGCCAGCCCCAGGGGTAACTATGGCTACACCTTC.

V and J are TRBV9 and TRBJ2-3; D might be TRBD1 (6 bases). The germline V and J ends were trimmed by 2 bases and 1 base, with 11 bases remaining between them. Germline V gives CDR1 SGDLS, CDR2 YYNGEE. CDR3 length: 15 amino acids. The CDR3 spells CASSVFQGRTDTQYF. In nucleotides, the CDR3 is TGTGCCAGCAGCGTTTTCCAGGGGCGCACAGATACGCAGTATTTT.

The chain has TRBV24-1 and TRBJ1-2, with a tentative D call TRBD1 (5 bases). The CDR3 sequence is 13 residues long. Germline V CDR1 and CDR2: KGHDR, SFDVKD. The V gene lost 0 bases and the J gene lost 8 bases, with 9 bases spanning the gap. CDR3 residues: CATSDLRGEGYTF. Here the CDR3 DNA reads TGTGCCACCAGTGATTTGCGGGGGGAAGGCTACACCTTC.

The chain has TRBV29-1 and TRBJ2-1, with TRBD1 identical over 9 bases. This CDR3 has 15 residues. Germline trimming cut 8 bases from V and 7 bases from J; bases unmatched to any gene: 15. Germline-derived CDR1 and CDR2 are SQVTM and ANQGSEA. CDR3 nucleotides: TGCAGCTTCTCACGGGGACAGGGTTGGCTAAATGAGCAGTTCTTC. The encoded protein is CSFSRGQGWLNEQFF.

The chain employs TRBV19 and TRBJ1-1; TRBD1 aligns across 8 bases. Germline CDR1 reads LNHDA; CDR2 reads SQIVND (reference sequence). With 9 bases clipped from V and 1 base from J, the junction kept 10 bases outside the gene matches. CDR3 length: 15 residues. The DNA of the CDR3 is TGTGCCAGCTGCAGCCCCAGGGGGCAGAACACTGAAGCTTTCTTT. Translating it yields CASCSPRGQNTEAFF. Full variable domain (remainder filled in from reference TRBV19 and TRBJ1-1): DGGITQSPKYLFRKEGQNVTLSCEQNLNHDAMYWYRQDPGQGLRLIYYSQIVNDFQKGDIAEGYSVSREKKESFPLTVTSAQKNPTAFYLCASCSPRGQNTEAFFGQGTRLTVV.

The chain employs TRBV28 and TRBJ1-5; maybe TRBD1 (6 bases). Germline-derived CDR1 and CDR2 are MDHEN and SYDVKM. V was cut by 6 bases and J by 2 bases, with 11 bases left in between. CDR3 size: 14 residues. CDR3 sequence (DNA): TGTGCCAGCAGATCCTCAGGGGGCAATCAGCCCCAGCATTTT. Its protein product is CASRSSGGNQPQHF.

The chain recombines TRBV13 with TRBJ2-5, with TRBD1 identical over 12 bases. The CDR3 has 14 amino acids. Germline values: CDR1 PRHDT, CDR2 FYEKMQ (reference sequence). Trimming removed 4 bases from V and 10 bases from J; junction bases left unmatched: 7. CDR3 bases: TGTGCCAGCAGCTCCTCCGGGACAGGGGGCGGCCAGTACTTC. Its translation is CASSSSGTGGGQYF.

This clone was seen once. The chain links TRBV3-1 (or the pseudogene TRBV3-2) to TRBJ2-7, with 11 nucleotides matching TRBD2. The CDR3 spans 17 residues. The germline CDR1 and CDR2 sequences are LGHDT and YNNKEL (reference sequence). Trimming cost V 4 bases and J 4 bases; bases outside gene matches: 12. The CDR3 bases are TGTGCCAGCAGCCGGGTTTATAGCGGGAGGGCCGGGTACGAGCAGTACTTC. It specifies CASSRVYSGRAGYEQYF.